This entry concerns a single T cell receptor beta chain. The data are from a study of blood T cell repertoires in COVID-19. TCRdb keeps only in-frame clones here, not all; method: immunoSEQ multiplex PCR. The data show 300,000 to 400,000 clones, 89% seen once. The CDR3 sequence is 15 residues long. Per germline, CDR1 SGDLS and CDR2 YYNGEE. The V gene end was trimmed by 3 bases and the J gene end by 6 bases; junction bases not matched to a gene: 6. This TCR derives from a man in his 60s who had recovered from COVID-19. This chain joins TRBV9 and TRBJ1-5; 10 bases are shared with TRBD1. Sequencing was carried out using PBMCs or T cells enriched from blood (not recorded which). CDR3 sequence reads: CASSAGTGVVQPQHF. The CDR3 DNA reads TGTGCCAGCAGCGCGGGGACAGGGGTTGTTCAGCCCCAGCATTTT.